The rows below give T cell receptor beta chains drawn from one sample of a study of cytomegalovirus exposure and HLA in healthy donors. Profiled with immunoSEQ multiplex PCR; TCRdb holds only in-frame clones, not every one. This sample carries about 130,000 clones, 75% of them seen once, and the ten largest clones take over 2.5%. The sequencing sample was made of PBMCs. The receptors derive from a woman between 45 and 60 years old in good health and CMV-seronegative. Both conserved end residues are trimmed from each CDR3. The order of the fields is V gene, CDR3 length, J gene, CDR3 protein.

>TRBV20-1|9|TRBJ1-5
SAGGDQPQH
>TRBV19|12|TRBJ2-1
ASRAGTTYNEQF
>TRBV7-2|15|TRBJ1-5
ASLRGPDRDRDQPQH
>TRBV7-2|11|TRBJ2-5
ASIGTNQETQY
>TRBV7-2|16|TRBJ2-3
ASSLDRAGVQITDTQY
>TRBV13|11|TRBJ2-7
ASSLTARGEQY
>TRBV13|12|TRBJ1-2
ASSRADRGGGYT
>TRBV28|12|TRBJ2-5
ASSFLSGEETQY
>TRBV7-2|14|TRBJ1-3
ASRSTGAESGNTIY
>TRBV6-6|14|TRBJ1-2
ASSYVDRGANYGYT
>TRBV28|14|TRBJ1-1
ASSTLGQGKNTEAF
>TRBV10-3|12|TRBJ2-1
AISRDSSYNEQF
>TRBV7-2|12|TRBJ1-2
ASSLGEGEYGYT
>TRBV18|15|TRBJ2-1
ASSPPGPSGTSDLQF
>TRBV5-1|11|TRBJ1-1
ASSVQENTEAF
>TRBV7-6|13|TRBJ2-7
ASSLGEGSTYEQY
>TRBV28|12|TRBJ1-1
ASSFQGLNTEAF
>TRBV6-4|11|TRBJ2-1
ASSDRASGRQF
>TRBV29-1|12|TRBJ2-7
SVDRGGQGDEQY
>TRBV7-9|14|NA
ASSLLGGRASYEQY
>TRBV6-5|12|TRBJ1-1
ASSYSPGNTEAF